This entry features one TCR beta chain sequence. This record comes from a study of blood T cells in healthy people across ages. A second PCR of roughly 6 to 12 cycles used a sample-barcoded 5' primer and a J-beta primer mix. Every cDNA molecule bore a tag from a template-switch adaptor containing 12 random nucleotides. TCRdb recomputed calls from the 5' RACE reads with MiXCR, one row per CDR3 protein. Here the sample spans 1 million or so distinct CDR3 sequences, about 23% being singletons. This CDR3 has 14 amino acids. Germline-derived CDR1 and CDR2 are SGHTA and FQGNSA. Trimming removed 5 bases at V and 7 bases at J, with 17 bases between. The same data also contributed to another study, on T cells of mothers and their children.

This receptor was identified in a girl aged 2 to 10 in good health. The chain carries TRBV7-2 and TRBJ2-5, with D possibly TRBD2 on 6 matching bases. The sequenced sample was blood. The CDR3 region has the DNA TGTGCCAGCAGCGAAATGGGGCGGGATGGGACCCAGTACTTC. Protein product: CASSEMGRDGTQYF.